This entry lists 24 T cell receptor beta chains sequenced from one sample in a study of blood T cell repertoires in COVID-19. Produced via immunoSEQ multiplex PCR; TCRdb's table is partial and in-frame only. Here the sample spans 100,000 to 150,000 clones, 75% to 85% being singletons. Sequenced: peripheral blood. The receptors shown here come from a woman in her 50s with acute or convalescent COVID-19.

The gene calls are TRBV6-5 and TRBJ2-7; 7 bases fit TRBD1. J gave up 3 bases and V 6 bases, and 8 bases lay outside the gene matches. Germline V gene sequence: CDR1 MNHEY, CDR2 SVGAGI. The CDR3 has 14 amino acids. The CDR3 DNA sequence: TGTGCCAGCAGAATGGACAGGAATGTCTACGAGCAGTACTTC. It translates to CASRMDRNVYEQYF.

Concerning this clone itself: This same CDR3 is encoded by further DNA sequences in the sample. The chain employs TRBV3-1 (or the pseudogene TRBV3-2) and TRBJ2-1; D is perhaps TRBD2 (5 bases). The germline V and J ends were trimmed by 1 base and 10 bases, with 11 bases remaining between them. This CDR3 spans 13 amino acids. Germline V gene lookup returns CDR1 LGHDT and CDR2 YNNKEL (reference sequence). CDR3 loop: CASSQGLEDEQFF. CDR3 DNA sequence: TGTGCCAGCAGCCAAGGGCTGGAGGACGAGCAGTTCTTC.

This sequence joins TRBV4-2 and TRBJ1-3; D remains unclear. Germline lookup yields CDR1 LGHNA and CDR2 YNFKEQ. Deletions cut 1 base from V and 1 base from J, with 14 bases between. The length of the CDR3 is 17 residues. The CDR3 loop reads CASSQGPGIISGNTIYF. The CDR3 DNA follows: TGTGCCAGCAGCCAAGGTCCAGGTATCATTTCTGGAAACACCATATATTTT.

The CDR3 DNA reads TGTGCCACCTCGGAGACCTCCTACAATGAGCAGTTCTTC. Its protein is CATSETSYNEQFF. The chain recombines TRBV24-1 with TRBJ2-1; no clear D. Trimming removed 9 bases from V and 0 bases from J, with 8 bases in between. This CDR3 region has 13 residues. CDR1 and CDR2 (germline): KGHDR, SFDVKD.

The chain is built from TRBV29-1 and TRBJ1-1; 8 bases fit TRBD1. Germline V lookup: CDR1 SQVTM, CDR2 ANQGSEA. J lost 1 base, V lost 6 bases, and 10 bases had no gene match. The CDR3 has 15 amino acids. CDR3 in amino acids: CSVRATGVQNTEAFF. The CDR3 DNA follows: TGCAGCGTGCGGGCGACAGGGGTGCAGAACACTGAAGCTTTCTTT. Supplemented by reference TRBV29-1 and TRBJ1-1, the full variable domain reads SAVISQKPSRDICQRGTSLTIQCQVDSQVTMMFWYRQQPGQSLTLIATANQGSEATYESGFVIDKFPISRPNLTFSTLTVSNMSPEDSSIYLCSVRATGVQNTEAFFGQGTRLTVV.

Of note for this clone: The junction departs from the called germline gene at one end, perhaps through a read error. This specimen includes other DNA sequences encoding the same CDR3. The CDR3 sequence is CASSFPGQETYEQYF. The CDR3 region has the DNA TGCGCCAGCAGCTTCCCGGGACAGGAGACCTACGAGCAGTACTTC. The chain links TRBV5-4 to TRBJ2-7; 8 bases map to TRBD1. In germline, CDR1 is SGHNT, CDR2 YYREEE (reference sequence). There are 15 residues in the CDR3.

This sequence joins TRBV30 and TRBJ2-1; TRBD1 might be the D (7 bases). The V gene's germline CDR1 is GTSNPN and CDR2 SVGIG (reference sequence). This CDR3 has 15 amino acids. The germline V and J ends were trimmed by 3 bases and 6 bases, with 18 bases remaining between them. This CDR3 is CAWRRQGGRRNEQFF. Written as DNA, the CDR3 is TGTGCCTGGAGAAGGCAGGGGGGTCGGCGCAATGAGCAGTTCTTC. Supplemented by reference TRBV30 and TRBJ2-1, the full variable domain reads SQTIHQWPATLVQPVGSPLSLECTVEGTSNPNLYWYRQAAGRGLQLLFYSVGIGQISSEVPQNLSASRPQDRQFILSSKKLLLSDSGFYLCAWRRQGGRRNEQFFGPGTRLTVL.

The chain uses TRBV7-3 and TRBJ2-2; no definite D call. Germline CDR1 reads SGHTA; CDR2 reads FQGTGA. The V end lost 5 bases, the J end lost 6 bases, and 7 bases lay between the germline ends. This CDR3 region has 12 residues. The CDR3 sequence is CASSVTSGELFF. The CDR3 DNA reads as TGTGCCAGCAGCGTGACTTCCGGGGAGCTGTTTTTT.

V gene TRBV10-2 combines with J gene TRBJ1-3; D may be TRBD1 (5 bases). The V gene's germline CDR1 is WSHSY and CDR2 SAAADI. The CDR3 extends over 13 amino acids. Deletions cut 3 bases from V and 9 bases from J, with 12 bases between. The CDR3 reads CASSDEGLGTIYF. DNA of the CDR3: TGCGCCAGCAGTGATGAGGGACTTGGCACCATATATTTT.

This clone is a singleton in its sample. The chain employs TRBV19 and TRBJ1-2; 9 bases match TRBD1. The CDR3 length is 16 residues. The germline V gene encodes CDR1 LNHDA and CDR2 SQIVND (reference sequence). After removal of 7 bases from V and 4 bases from J, the junction contained 13 bases not matched to a gene. DNA for the CDR3: TGTGCCAGTACTACCGCCGGGACAGGGACTCCCTATGGCTACACCTTC. Amino acids: CASTTAGTGTPYGYTF. Combining the CDR3 with reference TRBV19 and TRBJ1-2 gives the whole variable domain DGGITQSPKYLFRKEGQNVTLSCEQNLNHDAMYWYRQDPGQGLRLIYYSQIVNDFQKGDIAEGYSVSREKKESFPLTVTSAQKNPTAFYLCASTTAGTGTPYGYTFGSGTRLTVV.

This clone was detected only once. The DNA of the CDR3 is TGTGCCAGCAGCCATACCAGGGACAGCTATAATCAGCCCCAGCATTTT. Residues: CASSHTRDSYNQPQHF. The chain employs TRBV7-8 and TRBJ1-5, with 7 bases identical to TRBD1. Germline CDR1 and CDR2: SGHVS and FQNEAQ. V lost 5 bases and J lost 4; bases outside the gene matches: 11. The CDR3 totals 16 residues.

As concerns this clone: One end of the junction varies from germline; a read error may be responsible. CDR3 sequence reads: CASSQNTGAVPYEQYF. The CDR3 region has the DNA TGTGCTAGCAGCCAGAATACAGGGGCCGTTCCCTACGAGCAGTACTTC. The chain joins TRBV7-7 to TRBJ2-7, with 7 positions matching TRBD1. This CDR3 region has 16 residues. The germline CDR1 and CDR2 sequences are SSHAT and FNYEAQ (reference sequence).

The sample holds a few counts of this clone. The chain couples TRBV3-1 (or the pseudogene TRBV3-2) to TRBJ1-1; the match to TRBD1 covers 7 bases. V lost 4 bases, J lost 4 bases, and 6 bases stayed unmatched. The length of the CDR3 is 14 residues. In germline, CDR1 is LGHDT, CDR2 YNNKEL (reference sequence). The chain's CDR3 is CASSPTGAGTEAFF. The DNA of the CDR3 is TGTGCCAGCAGCCCCACAGGGGCGGGCACTGAAGCTTTCTTT.

The CDR3: CAISDTTGRTYEQYF. The CDR3 region has the DNA TGTGCCATCAGTGACACGACAGGGCGCACCTACGAGCAGTACTTC. V is TRBV10-3 and J is TRBJ2-7; 7 bases line up with TRBD1. V trimming: 3 bases; J trimming: 2 bases; junction bases outside the gene matches: 7. Germline CDR1 is ENHRY and CDR2 is SYGVKD. CDR3 length: 15 residues.

Only one count was recorded for this clone. The chain recombines TRBV9 with TRBJ2-2, with D unclear. The CDR3 length is 15 residues. V shed 5 bases and J shed 1 base, with 12 bases lying between them. Germline assignment: CDR1 SGDLS and CDR2 YYNGEE. CDR3 amino acids: CASSPSSQNTGELFF. CDR3 in DNA: TGTGCCAGCAGTCCTTCTAGTCAGAACACCGGGGAGCTGTTTTTT.

The chain joins TRBV28 to TRBJ1-5, with 8 bases matching TRBD1. V lost 5 bases, J lost 1 base, and 4 bases stayed unmatched. Germline assignment: CDR1 MDHEN and CDR2 SYDVKM. The CDR3 contains 15 residues. The DNA of the CDR3 is TGTGCCAGCAGTGGGACAGGTTCGAGCAATCAGCCCCAGCATTTT. It specifies CASSGTGSSNQPQHF.

This clone has a single count. This chain joins TRBV9 and TRBJ1-1; TRBD1 is a possible D gene (6 bases). V lost 3 bases and J 4 bases, leaving 10 bases between the germline ends. Germline V gene data show CDR1 as SGDLS and CDR2 as YYNGEE. The CDR3 sequence is 13 residues long. The CDR3 reads CASSAQGFTEAFF. CDR3 nucleotides: TGTGCCAGCAGCGCACAGGGTTTCACTGAAGCTTTCTTT. The variable domain in full, with the rest retrieved from reference TRBV9 and TRBJ1-1, is DSGVTQTPKHLITATGQRVTLRCSPRSGDLSVYWYQQSLDQGLQFLIQYYNGEERAKGNILERFSAQQFPDLHSELNLSSLELGDSALYFCASSAQGFTEAFFGQGTRLTVV.

The chain carries TRBV7-9 and TRBJ2-1; D might be TRBD2 (5 bases). V lost 1 base and J lost 5, with 18 bases in between. This CDR3 is built from 17 residues. Germline CDR1 and CDR2: SEHNR and FQNEAQ (reference sequence). Here the CDR3 reads CASSLGFGRAWDNEQFF. As DNA, the CDR3 is TGTGCCAGCAGCTTAGGGTTCGGGCGGGCCTGGGACAATGAGCAGTTCTTC. Filled out from reference TRBV7-9 and TRBJ2-1, the complete variable domain reads DTGVSQNPRHKITKRGQNVTFRCDPISEHNRLYWYRQTLGQGPEFLTYFQNEAQLEKSRLLSDRFSAERPKGSFSTLEIQRTEQGDSAMYLCASSLGFGRAWDNEQFFGPGTRLTVL.

The chain combines TRBV28 with TRBJ2-7; TRBD2 agrees at 8 bases. The V gene's germline CDR1 is MDHEN and CDR2 SYDVKM. This CDR3 is 12 amino acids long. Trimming cost V 3 bases and J 6 bases; bases outside gene matches: 1. The CDR3 sequence is CASSFGLAEQYF. The DNA of the CDR3 is TGTGCCAGCAGTTTCGGACTAGCCGAGCAGTACTTC.

This chain joins TRBV12-1 and TRBJ1-4; TRBD1, the table's D call, was not compared with the DNA. TRBV12-1 is a pseudogene locus. The CDR3 covers 16 residues. The CDR3 is CASSRSSDRVREKLFF. CDR3 nucleotide sequence: TGTGCCAGCAGCCGCTCCTCTGACAGGGTTCGGGAAAAACTGTTTTTT.

The chain couples TRBV28 to TRBJ1-6, with no clear D. Germline V gene lookup returns CDR1 MDHEN and CDR2 SYDVKM. This CDR3 has 15 amino acids. The V gene lost 6 bases and the J gene lost 7 bases, with 16 bases spanning the gap. The CDR3 spells CASSRQLVRNSPLHF. The CDR3 DNA follows: TGTGCCAGCAGCCGACAATTGGTACGGAATTCACCCCTCCACTTT.

The chain uses TRBV15 and TRBJ2-1; D is possibly TRBD1 (5 bases). Germline-derived CDR1 and CDR2 are LNHNV and YYDKDF (reference sequence). V lost 5 bases to trimming and J lost 4 bases, with 12 bases between them. The CDR3 length is 14 residues. The CDR3 sequence: CATSQKTAYNEQFF. CDR3 bases: TGTGCCACCAGCCAAAAGACAGCGTACAATGAGCAGTTCTTC.

This clone was seen a handful of times. The chain couples TRBV7-9 to TRBJ1-3; D ambiguous. The CDR3 contains 17 residues. V lost 2 bases and J lost 0, with 14 bases in between. The germline CDR1 and CDR2 sequences are SEHNR and FQNEAQ (reference sequence). Written as DNA, the CDR3 is TGTGCCAGCAGCTTAATCTTTACTTGGGCCTCTGGAAACACCATATATTTT. The encoded protein is CASSLIFTWASGNTIYF.

The chain couples TRBV18 to TRBJ2-3; weak D call: TRBD2 (6 bases). The CDR3 totals 14 residues. V shed 6 bases and J shed 4 bases, with 14 bases lying between them. Germline loops: CDR1 KGHSH, CDR2 LQKENI. DNA for the CDR3: TGTGCCAGCTCCCTCGGAGGGGCTTCAGATACGCAGTATTTT. This encodes CASSLGGASDTQYF.